The 20 T cell receptor beta chains in this list originate from one sample, sequenced in a study of identifying expanded T cells in peripheral blood. Produced via immunoSEQ multiplex PCR; TCRdb's table is partial and in-frame only. The sample holds under 90,000 clones, over 75% seen once. Sequencing used blood. The receptors were gathered from a person aged 18 to 70 in good health.

This rearrangement joins TRBV6-6 to TRBJ2-7; 8 nucleotides agree with TRBD1. The CDR3 is 13 residues long. With V trimmed by 6 bases and J by 2 bases, 3 bases remained unmatched. The germline CDR1 and CDR2 sequences are MNHNY and SVGAGI (reference sequence). This CDR3 reads CASRRTGTYEQYF. For the CDR3, the DNA is TGTGCCAGCAGACGGACAGGGACCTACGAGCAGTACTTC.

The chain couples TRBV7-2 to TRBJ2-5, with D unresolved. In germline, CDR1 is SGHTA, CDR2 FQGNSA. The length of the CDR3 is 11 residues. V lost 6 bases and J 7 bases, leaving 9 bases between the germline ends. The DNA for the CDR3 is TGTGCCAGCAGTCTAGGTGGGACCCAGTACTTC. This translates into CASSLGGTQYF.

This chain uses TRBV7-3 with TRBJ2-3; D gene unclear. CDR1 is SGHTA, CDR2 FQGTGA, per germline. This CDR3 spans 11 amino acids. V was trimmed by 5 bases and J by 6 bases, leaving 6 bases between them. CDR3 protein: CASSAGDTQYF. The CDR3 bases are TGTGCCAGCAGCGCCGGGGATACGCAGTATTTT.

The genes are TRBV4-2 and TRBJ1-2, with D perhaps TRBD1 (5 bases). Trimming left V 4 bases short and J 8 bases short, with 20 bases between. The germline V gene has CDR1 LGHNA and CDR2 YNFKEQ. The length of the CDR3 is 15 residues. The CDR3 sequence is CASSPQPGTVEGYTF. The CDR3 nucleotides read TGTGCCAGCAGCCCCCAACCGGGGACGGTGGAAGGCTACACCTTC.

The chain combines TRBV6-6 with TRBJ2-5; the D gene is possibly TRBD1 (6 bases). Trimming removed 0 bases from V and 4 bases from J, with 9 bases in between. The CDR3 is 14 residues long. Germline CDR1 is MNHNY and CDR2 is SVGAGI (reference sequence). The CDR3 DNA sequence: TGTGCCAGCAGTTACTCGATAGGGGGAGAGACCCAGTACTTC. Translating gives CASSYSIGGETQYF.

This chain links TRBV27 with TRBJ2-7; D is possibly TRBD1 (6 bases). The CDR3 extends over 13 amino acids. The V and J ends lost 3 bases and 2 bases respectively, with 8 bases between them. Germline V gene data show CDR1 as MNHEY and CDR2 as SMNVEV (reference sequence). CDR3 protein: CASSFNRAYEQYF. The CDR3 DNA is TGTGCCAGCAGTTTCAACAGGGCCTACGAGCAGTACTTC.

The table lists this clone with a few counts. This sequence joins TRBV5-4 and TRBJ2-1; 15 bases are a match to TRBD2. Looked up from germline, CDR1 is SGHNT and CDR2 is YYREEE (reference sequence). V lost 3 bases and J lost 4; bases outside the gene matches: 5. This CDR3 comprises 17 residues. In DNA, the CDR3 is TGTGCCAGCAGCTCCGGGACTAGCGGGAGGAAATACAATGAGCAGTTCTTC. Translation gives CASSSGTSGRKYNEQFF. The full variable domain, with the rest looked up from reference TRBV5-4 and TRBJ2-1, is ETGVTQSPTHLIKTRGQQVTLRCSSQSGHNTVSWYQQALGQGPQFIFQYYREEENGRGNFPPRFSGLQFPNYSSELNVNALELDDSALYLCASSSGTSGRKYNEQFFGPGTRLTVL.

The chain uses TRBV7-9 and TRBJ2-3; D could derive from TRBD1 or TRBD2 (5 bases each). Germline CDR1 and CDR2: SEHNR and FQNEAQ (reference sequence). The CDR3 totals 17 residues. Trimming removed 5 bases from V and 2 bases from J, with 20 bases in between. CDR3 sequence (DNA): TGTGCCAGCAGCCTCATCGGACCGGGACGTCACACAGATACGCAGTATTTT. Residues: CASSLIGPGRHTDTQYF.

The chain employs TRBV29-1 and TRBJ2-3, with D perhaps matching TRBD1 or TRBD2 (5 bases each). The CDR3 totals 15 residues. V was shortened by 6 bases and J by 0 bases, with 16 bases between the two germline ends. Germline lookup yields CDR1 SQVTM and CDR2 ANQGSEA. CDR3 amino acids: CSVRRDPTSTDTQYF. In nucleotides, the CDR3 is TGCAGCGTCCGCAGGGACCCCACTAGCACAGATACGCAGTATTTT.

V is TRBV2 and J is TRBJ2-5; 8 bases line up with TRBD2. The germline V gene encodes CDR1 SNHLY and CDR2 FYNNEI. The CDR3 sequence is 17 residues long. Trimming cost V 6 bases and J 1 base; bases outside gene matches: 13. CDR3 amino acids: CASSPSGGVNIQETQYF. For the CDR3, the DNA is TGTGCCAGCAGCCCGAGCGGGGGCGTAAATATCCAAGAGACCCAGTACTTC.

The CDR3 region is CASSEIFGSGRSTGELFF. As DNA, the CDR3 is TGTGCCAGCAGTGAAATATTTGGGAGCGGGAGATCCACCGGGGAGCTGTTTTTT. J is TRBJ2-2 and V is TRBV6-1, with 8 bases lining up with TRBD2. Trimming cost V 2 bases and J 4 bases; bases outside gene matches: 12. There are 18 residues in the CDR3. Germline V lookup: CDR1 MNHNS, CDR2 SASEGT.

This sequence joins TRBV10-3 and TRBJ2-5; 8 nucleotides agree with TRBD2. V was pared by 5 bases and J by 4 bases, with 9 bases of the junction left unmatched. In germline, CDR1 is ENHRY, CDR2 SYGVKD. The CDR3 has 15 residues. The CDR3 loop reads CAISRSGGTGETQYF. The CDR3 nucleotides are TGTGCCATCAGTAGAAGCGGGGGCACGGGAGAGACCCAGTACTTC.

The rearrangement joins TRBV27 to TRBJ1-4, with D tentatively TRBD1 (6 bases). The CDR3 extends over 14 amino acids. Germline lookup yields CDR1 MNHEY and CDR2 SMNVEV (reference sequence). Between the trimmed V and J ends, which lost 7 bases and 3 bases, there was a span of 12 bases. CDR3 in DNA: TGTGCCAGCAAGAGCAGGGGATCTAATGAAAAACTGTTTTTT. Its translation is CASKSRGSNEKLFF.

V and J are TRBV7-6 and TRBJ2-5, with TRBD1 as a possible D gene (5 bases). Germline V gene lookup returns CDR1 SGHVS and CDR2 FNYEAQ. V was cut by 2 bases and J by 5 bases, with 9 bases left in between. The CDR3 loop spans 13 amino acids. In DNA, the CDR3 is TGTGCCAGCAGCTTACAGGGCTGGGAGACCCAGTACTTC. It encodes CASSLQGWETQYF.

This clone was counted once. The chain links TRBV18 to TRBJ2-1; TRBD1 agrees at 10 bases. CDR1 is KGHSH and CDR2 is LQKENI in the germline V gene. This CDR3 contains 15 residues. Losses at the gene ends were 5 bases for V and 5 bases for J; bases not matched to a gene: 6. The CDR3: CASSTGTGVNNEQFF. In DNA, the CDR3 is TGTGCCAGCTCAACCGGGACAGGGGTTAACAATGAGCAGTTCTTC. Full variable domain (rest looked up from reference TRBV18 and TRBJ2-1): NAGVMQNPRHLVRRRGQEARLRCSPMKGHSHVYWYRQLPEEGLKFMVYLQKENIIDESGMPKERFSAEFPKEGPSILRIQQVVRGDSAAYFCASSTGTGVNNEQFFGPGTRLTVL.

The chain is built from TRBV7-8 and TRBJ1-6; D is ambiguous. The germline gives CDR1 SGHVS, CDR2 FQNEAQ. Trimming removed 5 bases at V and 6 bases at J, with 17 bases between. The CDR3 is made up of 16 amino acids. CDR3 protein: CASSPLQEQFNSPLHF. Here the CDR3 DNA reads TGTGCCAGCAGCCCCCTGCAAGAACAGTTTAATTCACCCCTCCACTTT.

The rearrangement uses TRBV5-5 and TRBJ2-5; no clear D gene. CDR3 size: 13 residues. Germline CDR1 reads SGHKS; CDR2 reads YYEKEE (reference sequence). V lost 0 bases, J lost 2 bases, and 5 bases lay in between. CDR3 loop: CASSLASQETQYF. The CDR3 nucleotides read TGTGCCAGCAGCTTGGCCAGTCAAGAGACCCAGTACTTC.

This sequence joins TRBV19 and TRBJ1-3; D perhaps matches TRBD1 (6 bases). The V gene lost 3 bases and the J gene lost 0 bases, with 9 bases spanning the gap. Germline V gives CDR1 LNHDA, CDR2 SQIVND (reference sequence). This CDR3 has 15 residues. CDR3 loop: CASSMRQDSGNTIYF. CDR3 DNA sequence: TGTGCCAGTAGTATGAGACAGGACTCTGGAAACACCATATATTTT. The whole variable domain, filled in from reference TRBV19 and TRBJ1-3, reads DGGITQSPKYLFRKEGQNVTLSCEQNLNHDAMYWYRQDPGQGLRLIYYSQIVNDFQKGDIAEGYSVSREKKESFPLTVTSAQKNPTAFYLCASSMRQDSGNTIYFGEGSWLTVV.

The chain employs TRBV4-1 and TRBJ1-5; tentatively, D is TRBD1 (5 bases). There are 17 residues in the CDR3. Germline values: CDR1 MGHRA, CDR2 YSYEKL. V was shortened by 0 bases and J by 0 bases, with 12 bases between the two germline ends. CDR3 in amino acids: CASSQDAGTYSNQPQHF. The CDR3 DNA is TGCGCCAGCAGCCAAGATGCCGGGACCTATAGCAATCAGCCCCAGCATTTT.

The chain joins TRBV19 to TRBJ1-2; 8 nucleotides line up with TRBD1. The CDR3 totals 15 residues. J gave up 8 bases and V 4 bases, and 12 bases lay outside the gene matches. Germline values: CDR1 LNHDA, CDR2 SQIVND (reference sequence). In nucleotides, the CDR3 is TGTGCCAGTAGTACCCTACTAGGACAGGGCGGCGGCTACACCTTC. It is translated as CASSTLLGQGGGYTF.